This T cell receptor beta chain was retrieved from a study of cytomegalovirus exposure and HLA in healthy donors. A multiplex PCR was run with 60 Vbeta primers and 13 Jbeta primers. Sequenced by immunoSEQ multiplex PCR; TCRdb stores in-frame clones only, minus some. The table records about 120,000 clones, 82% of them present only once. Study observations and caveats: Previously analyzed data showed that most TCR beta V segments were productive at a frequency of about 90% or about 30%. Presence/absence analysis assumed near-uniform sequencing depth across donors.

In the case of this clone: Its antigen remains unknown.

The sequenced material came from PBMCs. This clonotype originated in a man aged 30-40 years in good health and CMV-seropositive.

The DNA of the CDR3 is TGTGCCAGTAGTATTGTACAGGGGCCCTACAATGAGCAGTTCTTC. Translated, it gives CASSIVQGPYNEQFF. The rearrangement joins TRBV19 to TRBJ2-1; 7 nucleotides agree with TRBD1. Germline V gene sequence: CDR1 LNHDA, CDR2 SQIVND (reference sequence). The CDR3 has 15 residues. Trimming cost V 3 bases and J 2 bases; bases outside gene matches: 4.